Listed here are 32 T cell receptor beta chains from one sample, sequenced in a study of T-cell reconstitution after alpha-beta-depleted transplantation in children. It was with unique molecular identifiers that the TCRbeta library was prepared. TCRdb re-derived calls from the PCR reads in MiXCR, one entry per CDR3 protein. The sample contains about 260,000 distinct CDR3 sequences, just under 8.5% of which appear only once. This specimen was PBMCs, mostly from graft donor cells, taken 180 days after TCRalphabeta/CD19-depleted stem cell transplant. Source of these receptors: a male patient between 10 and 17 years old who had a stem cell transplant for acute lymphoblastic leukemia, so the T cells may come from the graft donor.

This clonotype was seen ten or more times. The gene calls are TRBV20-1 and TRBJ2-3; no reliable D call. Germline V gene data show CDR1 as DFQATT and CDR2 as SNEGSKA (reference sequence). The CDR3 loop spans 13 amino acids. Deletions cut 6 bases from V and 2 bases from J, with 12 bases between. Here the CDR3 reads CSALKRLTDTQYF. CDR3 nucleotides: TGCAGTGCCCTAAAACGCCTCACAGATACGCAGTATTTT.

This clonotype was counted at least ten times. The V and J genes are TRBV11-2 and TRBJ2-3; TRBD2 matches 7 bases. V shed 1 base, J shed 3 bases, and the junction held 7 bases outside the gene matches. CDR1 is SGHAT and CDR2 is FQNNGV in the germline V gene. CDR3 size: 16 residues. The CDR3 reads CASSLAAARGTDTQYF. DNA of the CDR3: TGTGCCAGCAGCTTAGCGGCAGCGCGGGGGACAGATACGCAGTATTTT.

Ten or more counts support this clonotype. V usage is TRBV7-9 and J usage is TRBJ1-5; possibly TRBD1 for D (5 bases). Germline V gene data show CDR1 as SEHNR and CDR2 as FQNEAQ (reference sequence). V was shortened by 4 bases and J by 4 bases, with 8 bases between the two germline ends. This CDR3 is 13 amino acids long. CDR3 DNA: TGTGCCAGCAGCTCCGGGGGGAATCAGCCCCAGCATTTT. Protein sequence: CASSSGGNQPQHF.

This clonotype was seen many times. The V call is TRBV20-1, the J call TRBJ2-7; 9 bases align to TRBD2. From germline, CDR1 is DFQATT and CDR2 SNEGSKA (reference sequence). CDR3 length: 14 residues. Trimming cost V 6 bases and J 0 bases; bases outside gene matches: 6. In nucleotides, the CDR3 is TGCAGTGCCACCGGACTAGCGAGCTCCTACGAGCAGTACTTC. It encodes CSATGLASSYEQYF.

This clonotype was observed at least ten times. The rearrangement links TRBV4-3 to TRBJ1-6; D gene ambiguous. Germline V gives CDR1 LGHNA, CDR2 YSLEER. V was shortened by 1 base and J by 0 bases, with 4 bases between the two germline ends. The length of the CDR3 is 15 residues. The CDR3 DNA reads as TGCGCCAGCAGCCAAGGACCCTCCTATAATTCACCCCTCCACTTT. Its protein product is CASSQGPSYNSPLHF.

Ten or more counts support this clonotype. The rearrangement joins TRBV20-1 to TRBJ2-2, with no clear D. With 0 bases removed from V and 0 bases from J, the gap between germline ends came to 5 bases. Per the germline V gene, CDR1 is DFQATT and CDR2 is SNEGSKA (reference sequence). This CDR3 spans 14 amino acids. The DNA of the CDR3 is TGCAGTGCTAGAGACTCAACGAACACCGGGGAGCTGTTTTTT. It encodes CSARDSTNTGELFF.

Details on this clonotype: Being one base from a much bigger clone, this may be a read error. The V gene is TRBV10-3, the J gene TRBJ2-3; 9 bases agree with TRBD2. Germline CDR1 is ENHRY and CDR2 is SYGVKD. The ends lost 6 bases at V and 4 bases at J; junction bases unmatched: 8. The CDR3 consists of 15 residues. CDR3 bases: TGTGCCATCAGCGGGAGGGGCGGGGGGGCAGATACGCAGTATTTT. Protein product: CAISGRGGGADTQYF.

This clonotype was observed many times. The V call is TRBV3-1, the J call TRBJ1-5; 10 bases are a match to TRBD1. Trimming cost V 3 bases and J 6 bases; bases outside gene matches: 14. Germline V gene sequence: CDR1 LGHDT, CDR2 YNNKEL (reference sequence). This CDR3 spans 18 amino acids. This chain's CDR3 is CASSQIGGDRGGAQPQHF. The CDR3 DNA is TGTGCCAGCAGCCAGATTGGGGGGGACAGGGGAGGTGCTCAGCCCCAGCATTTT.

This clonotype showed up many times. The J gene is TRBJ2-4, the V gene TRBV28; 9 nucleotides match TRBD1. With V trimmed by 5 bases and J by 1 base, 9 bases remained unmatched. The CDR3 sequence is 17 residues long. From germline, CDR1 is MDHEN and CDR2 SYDVKM. The CDR3: CASSPGTGRRAKNIQYF. The CDR3 region has the DNA TGTGCCAGCAGTCCCGGGACAGGGAGGAGGGCCAAAAACATTCAGTACTTC.

The table lists this clonotype with many counts. This chain connects TRBV4-2 to TRBJ2-7; D gene uncertain. Trimming stripped 2 bases from V and 3 bases from J, with 11 bases between. The CDR3 is 14 residues long. The germline gives CDR1 LGHNA, CDR2 YNFKEQ. The CDR3 loop reads CASSQLGPGYEQYF. CDR3 DNA sequence: TGTGCCAGCAGCCAACTAGGACCGGGCTACGAGCAGTACTTC.

This clonotype was counted many times. The chain couples TRBV4-1 to TRBJ2-1, with D possibly TRBD2 on 6 matching bases. Per the germline V gene, CDR1 is MGHRA and CDR2 is YSYEKL. The CDR3 consists of 14 residues. Trimming stripped 5 bases from V and 9 bases from J, with 17 bases between. The CDR3, as DNA: TGCGCCAGCAGCACTAGCCTTGGGACTGTTGAGCAGTTCTTC. Translating gives CASSTSLGTVEQFF.

This clonotype was counted between two and nine times. The chain links TRBV11-2 to TRBJ2-1, with D possibly being TRBD2 (5 bases). The V end lost 5 bases, the J end lost 2 bases, and 13 bases lay between the germline ends. The CDR3 has 15 amino acids. CDR1 is SGHAT and CDR2 is FQNNGV in the germline V gene. This CDR3 reads CASSGPSGTYNEQFF. The DNA of the CDR3 is TGTGCCAGCAGCGGCCCCAGCGGAACCTACAATGAGCAGTTCTTC.

The chain uses TRBV7-3 and TRBJ2-1; the match to TRBD1 covers 10 bases. The CDR3 contains 13 residues. Germline values: CDR1 SGHTA, CDR2 FQGTGA. After removal of 6 bases from V and 6 bases from J, the junction contained 2 bases not matched to a gene. The CDR3 nucleotides read TGTGCCAGCAGTCGGGACAGGGGCAATGAGCAGTTCTTC. Its translation: CASSRDRGNEQFF.

This clonotype was seen many times. The CDR3 region is CASSSYSGSHEQFF. Here the CDR3 DNA reads TGTGCCAGCAGTTCTTATAGCGGGAGCCATGAGCAGTTCTTC. This sequence joins TRBV27 and TRBJ2-1; 9 nucleotides align to TRBD2. The CDR3 has 14 residues. With V trimmed by 4 bases and J by 8 bases, 6 bases remained unmatched. CDR1 and CDR2 from the germline V gene are MNHEY and SMNVEV (reference sequence).

This clonotype was counted many times. The chain is built from TRBV9 and TRBJ2-7; D gene unclear. CDR1 and CDR2 from the germline V gene are SGDLS and YYNGEE. CDR3 length: 13 residues. Trimming cost V 3 bases and J 2 bases, with 9 bases left between them. In nucleotides, the CDR3 is TGTGCCAGCAGCGGTCCAAGAGCCTACGAGCAGTACTTC. Protein sequence: CASSGPRAYEQYF.

This clonotype was observed many times. This chain uses TRBV29-1 with TRBJ1-1, with D unresolved. V was cut by 3 bases and J by 7 bases, with 9 bases left in between. In germline, CDR1 is SQVTM, CDR2 ANQGSEA. The CDR3 contains 11 residues. DNA for the CDR3: TGCAGCGTTGAGGAGGCTGTTGAAGCTTTCTTT. The encoded protein is CSVEEAVEAFF.

This clonotype was observed many times. This chain links TRBV6-6 with TRBJ1-2; no clear D. CDR3 length equals 13 residues. The germline V gene encodes CDR1 MNHNY and CDR2 SVGAGI (reference sequence). The V gene lost 5 bases and the J gene lost 3 bases, with 10 bases spanning the gap. CDR3 loop: CASSLDNHYGYTF. DNA of the CDR3: TGTGCCAGCAGTCTAGACAATCACTATGGCTACACCTTC.

This clonotype was seen repeatedly, ten times or more. The chain has TRBV7-2 and TRBJ2-7; a weak D match, TRBD2 (6 bases). The CDR3 loop spans 15 amino acids. Germline-derived CDR1 and CDR2 are SGHTA and FQGNSA. V was pared by 6 bases and J by 0 bases, with 15 bases between. The CDR3 DNA follows: TGTGCCAGCAGTCCCCCGTGGGACTTCTCCTACGAGCAGTACTTC. Amino acids: CASSPPWDFSYEQYF.

This clonotype was counted ten times or more. This chain uses TRBV12-3 or TRBV12-4 with TRBJ2-1; 8 positions match TRBD2. The length of the CDR3 is 17 residues. V gave up 5 bases and J gave up 7 bases; unmatched junction bases: 16. The CDR3: CASSRGGAGGRKNEQFF. CDR3 coding DNA: TGTGCCAGCAGTCGCGGTGGGGCCGGCGGGAGGAAGAATGAGCAGTTCTTC.

This clonotype was found many times. The chain couples TRBV10-3 to TRBJ2-5, with D tentatively TRBD2 (6 bases). The CDR3 is made up of 13 amino acids. The germline V and J ends were trimmed by 2 bases and 5 bases, with 9 bases remaining between them. Germline values: CDR1 ENHRY, CDR2 SYGVKD. The CDR3 loop is CAISEPRGETQYF. As DNA, the CDR3 is TGTGCCATCAGTGAGCCCCGGGGGGAGACCCAGTACTTC.

This clonotype came up a few times. The CDR3 reads CASTLTSGGAYEQYF. The CDR3 bases are TGTGCCAGCACCCTAACTAGCGGGGGGGCATACGAGCAGTACTTC. This rearrangement joins TRBV18 to TRBJ2-7; TRBD2 matches at 13 bases. In germline, CDR1 is KGHSH, CDR2 LQKENI. The V segment lost 8 bases and the J segment 4 bases; nucleotides outside the gene matches: 8. This CDR3 has 15 residues.

In this sample, this clonotype turned up many times. The V call is TRBV6-5, the J call TRBJ2-5; D is possibly TRBD2 (5 bases). Trimming cost V 2 bases and J 1 base, with 11 bases left between them. Germline CDR1 is MNHEY and CDR2 is SVGAGI. This CDR3 comprises 15 residues. This chain's CDR3 is CASSYRLLAQETQYF. As DNA, the CDR3 is TGTGCCAGCAGTTACCGGCTCCTAGCCCAAGAGACCCAGTACTTC.

There are many counts of this clonotype. This chain joins TRBV12-3 or TRBV12-4 and TRBJ1-1; D not resolved. The CDR3 contains 16 residues. Trimming cost V 6 bases and J 0 bases, with 17 bases left between them. The CDR3 DNA follows: TGTGCCAGCAGGTTCAGGATTGGAAGGATGAACACTGAAGCTTTCTTT. This translates into CASRFRIGRMNTEAFF.

This clonotype was seen many times. The chain links TRBV4-2 to TRBJ1-2, with D perhaps matching TRBD1 (6 bases). V was clipped by 0 bases and J by 6 bases, with 17 bases between them. The germline CDR1 and CDR2 sequences are LGHNA and YNFKEQ. This CDR3 has 16 residues. The chain's CDR3 is CASSQDPDTGLHGYTF. CDR3 nucleotides: TGTGCCAGCAGCCAAGATCCCGATACAGGGCTACATGGCTACACCTTC.

This clonotype has ten or more counts. The CDR3 nucleotides read TGTGCCAGCGGGCGGTCTAGCGGGAGCCTAGGGGAGCAGTACTTC. It yields the protein CASGRSSGSLGEQYF. The genes are TRBV27 and TRBJ2-7; 10 bases map to TRBD2. Trimming at V came to 8 bases and at J to 7 bases, leaving 14 bases not matched to a gene. Per germline, CDR1 MNHEY and CDR2 SMNVEV (reference sequence). The CDR3 is 15 amino acids.

This clonotype was seen ten or more times. This chain links TRBV6-5 with TRBJ2-5; tentative D call: TRBD1 (5 bases). This CDR3 contains 15 residues. The V and J ends lost 2 bases and 7 bases respectively, with 17 bases between them. The germline CDR1 and CDR2 sequences are MNHEY and SVGAGI. CDR3: CASSYTDLGVGTQYF. DNA of the CDR3: TGTGCCAGCAGTTACACGGACCTAGGGGTAGGGACCCAGTACTTC.

This clonotype was picked up many times. The CDR3 reads CASSFPLRDRKGENYGYTF. In nucleotides, the CDR3 is TGTGCCAGCAGTTTTCCCCTCCGGGACCGAAAGGGAGAGAACTATGGCTACACCTTC. The J gene is TRBJ1-2, the V gene TRBV12-3 or TRBV12-4; D may be TRBD1 (5 bases). This CDR3 contains 19 residues. Trimming removed 3 bases from V and 2 bases from J, with 25 bases in between.

This clonotype was counted many times. J is TRBJ2-3 and V is TRBV20-1; 10 positions match TRBD2. This CDR3 comprises 16 residues. J lost 3 bases, V lost 0 bases, and 6 bases had no gene match. The V gene's germline CDR1 is DFQATT and CDR2 SNEGSKA (reference sequence). CDR3 residues: CSARDPAGGPTDTQYF. The CDR3 bases are TGCAGTGCTAGAGACCCAGCGGGAGGGCCTACAGATACGCAGTATTTT.

This clonotype was found many times. J is TRBJ1-2 and V is TRBV4-3, with 7 bases lining up with TRBD1. The CDR3 runs 15 residues. Per germline, CDR1 LGHNA and CDR2 YSLEER. Unmatched junction bases numbered 7, after V lost 0 bases and J lost 6 bases. CDR3: CASSQDIGGGDGYTF. The CDR3 bases are TGCGCCAGCAGCCAAGATATAGGGGGCGGGGATGGCTACACCTTC.

The sample holds a few counts of this clonotype. The chain links TRBV19 to TRBJ2-1; TRBD1 is a possible D gene (5 bases). V was pared by 5 bases and J by 0 bases, with 14 bases between. CDR3 size: 16 residues. Germline lookup yields CDR1 LNHDA and CDR2 SQIVND (reference sequence). CDR3 residues: CASSVDSSPSYNEQFF. The CDR3 DNA is TGTGCCAGTAGTGTCGACAGTTCTCCCTCCTACAATGAGCAGTTCTTC. The variable domain in full, completed from reference TRBV19 and TRBJ2-1, reads DGGITQSPKYLFRKEGQNVTLSCEQNLNHDAMYWYRQDPGQGLRLIYYSQIVNDFQKGDIAEGYSVSREKKESFPLTVTSAQKNPTAFYLCASSVDSSPSYNEQFFGPGTRLTVL.

In this sample, this clonotype turned up many times. The chain links TRBV5-6 to TRBJ1-5, with a possible D match to TRBD1 (5 bases). The germline V gene encodes CDR1 SGHDT and CDR2 YYEEEE. Trimming shortened V by 3 bases and J by 0 bases, and 10 bases separated the two germline ends. The CDR3 extends over 15 amino acids. The chain's CDR3 is CASSYRGDSNQPQHF. DNA for the CDR3: TGTGCCAGCAGCTACCGAGGGGATAGCAATCAGCCCCAGCATTTT.

This clonotype was seen at least ten times. This chain joins TRBV27 and TRBJ2-7, with D perhaps TRBD1 (6 bases). Germline assignment: CDR1 MNHEY and CDR2 SMNVEV (reference sequence). Trimming took 5 bases from V and 6 from J, leaving 20 bases between them. The CDR3 loop spans 15 amino acids. The CDR3 bases are TGTGCCAGCAGTCCTATCCAGGGGAAAGGAAGCGAGCAGTACTTC. This encodes CASSPIQGKGSEQYF.